This T cell receptor (beta chain) was recorded in a study of post-analysis software for immune sequencing data. On the study more broadly: Patients with relapsing-remitting, secondary progressive and progressive-relapsing multiple sclerosis courses were all represented.

TCR beta cDNA libraries included unique molecular identifiers. Each batch of about 0.95 to 10 million T cells produced 400,000 to 650,000 cDNA molecules. TCRdb reanalysed the PCR reads using MiXCR and keeps one entry per CDR3 protein. This table has about 570,000 distinct CDR3 sequences, around a third appearing once. Study conclusions and caveats: Batch-matched samples strongly co-clustered by F measure. Controls had lower frequencies than patients of a handful of TRBV segments, which included TRBV5-6, TRBV5-1 and TRBV20-1.

The V gene lost 0 bases and the J gene lost 0 bases, with 11 bases spanning the gap. Per germline, CDR1 MGHRA and CDR2 YSYEKL. CDR3 length equals 16 residues. Worth noting for this clonotype: Its antigen is unknown.

The V and J genes are TRBV4-1 and TRBJ1-1; tentatively, D is TRBD1 (6 bases). Input material: blood. This clonotype was sampled from a girl younger than 18 with multiple sclerosis. CDR3 bases: TGCGCCAGCAGCCAAGAAGACGGACAGCTGAACACTGAAGCTTTCTTT. Translated, it gives CASSQEDGQLNTEAFF.